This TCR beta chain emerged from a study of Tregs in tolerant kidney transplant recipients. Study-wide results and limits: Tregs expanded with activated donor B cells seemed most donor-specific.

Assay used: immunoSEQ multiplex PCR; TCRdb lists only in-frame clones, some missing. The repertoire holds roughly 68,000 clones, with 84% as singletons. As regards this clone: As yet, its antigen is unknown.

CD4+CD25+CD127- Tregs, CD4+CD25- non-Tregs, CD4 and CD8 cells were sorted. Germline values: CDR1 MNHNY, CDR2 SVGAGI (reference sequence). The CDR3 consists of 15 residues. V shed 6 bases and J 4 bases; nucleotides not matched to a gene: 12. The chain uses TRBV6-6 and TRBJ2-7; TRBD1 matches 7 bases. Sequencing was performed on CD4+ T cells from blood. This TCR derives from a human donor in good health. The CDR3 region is CASRPRQGGLYEQYF. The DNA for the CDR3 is TGTGCCAGCAGACCTCGACAGGGTGGGTTGTACGAGCAGTACTTC.